The TCR beta chain under discussion was sequenced for a study of cytomegalovirus exposure and HLA in healthy donors. Whole-study context: About 80 million unique TCRs from HLA-typed donors were held in an early data release.

As regards this clone: Its antigen is still unknown.

The PCR employed 60 Vbeta primers together with 13 Jbeta primers. Clones were sequenced by immunoSEQ multiplex PCR, and TCRdb holds only the in-frame ones, with some missing. The data show 100,000 to 150,000 clones, roughly 80% seen once. Study-level findings and limits: The authors later linked a missense DCLRE1C variant to TCR beta V- and J-gene trimming.

Trimming removed 1 base at V and 2 bases at J, with 10 bases between. Germline CDR1 is SGHRS and CDR2 is YFSETQ. The CDR3 is 15 amino acids. V gene TRBV5-1 combines with J gene TRBJ2-1, with a tentative D call TRBD2 (6 bases). This TCR was sampled from a boy between 5 and 17 years old in good health and CMV-seronegative. Sample: PBMCs. CDR3 loop: CASSLSGGTYNEQFF. CDR3 in DNA: TGCGCCAGCAGCTTGTCTGGCGGGACCTACAATGAGCAGTTCTTC.